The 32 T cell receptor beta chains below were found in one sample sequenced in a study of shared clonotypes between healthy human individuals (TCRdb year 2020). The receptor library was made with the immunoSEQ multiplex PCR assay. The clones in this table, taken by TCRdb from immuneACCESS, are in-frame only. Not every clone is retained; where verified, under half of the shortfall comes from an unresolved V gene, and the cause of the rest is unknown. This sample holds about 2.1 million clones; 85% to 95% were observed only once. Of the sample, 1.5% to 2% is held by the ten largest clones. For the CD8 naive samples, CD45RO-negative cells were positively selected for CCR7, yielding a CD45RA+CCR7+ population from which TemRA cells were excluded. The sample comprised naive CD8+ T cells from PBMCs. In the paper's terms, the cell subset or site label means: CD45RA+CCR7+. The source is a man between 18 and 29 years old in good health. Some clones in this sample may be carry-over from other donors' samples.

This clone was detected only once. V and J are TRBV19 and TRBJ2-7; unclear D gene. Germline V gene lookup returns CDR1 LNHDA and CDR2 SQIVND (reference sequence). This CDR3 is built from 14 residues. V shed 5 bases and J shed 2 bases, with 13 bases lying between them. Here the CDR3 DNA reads TGTGCCAGTAGTGCGGAGACTGGGACCTACGAGCAGTACTTC. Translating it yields CASSAETGTYEQYF.

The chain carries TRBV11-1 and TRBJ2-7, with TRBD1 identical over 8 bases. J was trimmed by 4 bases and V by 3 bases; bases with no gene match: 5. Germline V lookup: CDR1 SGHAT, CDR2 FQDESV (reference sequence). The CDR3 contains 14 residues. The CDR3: CASSFGTGPYEQYF. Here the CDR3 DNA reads TGTGCCAGCAGCTTCGGGACAGGTCCTTACGAGCAGTACTTC.

The CDR3 DNA follows: TGCGCCAGCAGCCAATCCGGACTAGGCCCGACCGGGGAGCTGTTTTTT. Its protein product is CASSQSGLGPTGELFF. This chain connects TRBV4-1 to TRBJ2-2; 7 nucleotides align to TRBD2. V dropped 2 bases and J dropped 5; count of bases not matched to a gene: 8. Germline loops: CDR1 MGHRA, CDR2 YSYEKL. The CDR3 runs 16 residues.

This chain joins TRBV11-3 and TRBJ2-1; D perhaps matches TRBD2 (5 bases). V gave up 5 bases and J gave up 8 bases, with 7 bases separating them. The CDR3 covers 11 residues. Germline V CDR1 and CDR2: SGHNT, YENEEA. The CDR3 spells CASSNGDEQFF. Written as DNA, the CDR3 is TGTGCCAGCAGCAACGGGGATGAGCAGTTCTTC.

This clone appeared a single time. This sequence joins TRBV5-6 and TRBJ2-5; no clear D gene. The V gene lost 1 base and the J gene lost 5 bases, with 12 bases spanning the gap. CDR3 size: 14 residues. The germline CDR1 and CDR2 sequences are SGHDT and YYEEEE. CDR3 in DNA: TGTGCCAGCAGCTTGCCAGCTGGAGAGGAGACCCAGTACTTC. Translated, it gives CASSLPAGEETQYF.

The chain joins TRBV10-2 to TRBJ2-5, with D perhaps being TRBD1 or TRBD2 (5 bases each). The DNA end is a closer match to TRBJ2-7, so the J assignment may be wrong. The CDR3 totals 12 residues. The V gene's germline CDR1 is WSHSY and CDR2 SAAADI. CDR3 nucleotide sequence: TGCGCCAGCTCCGGGACGGTATACGAGCAGTACTTC. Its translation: CASSGTVYEQYF.

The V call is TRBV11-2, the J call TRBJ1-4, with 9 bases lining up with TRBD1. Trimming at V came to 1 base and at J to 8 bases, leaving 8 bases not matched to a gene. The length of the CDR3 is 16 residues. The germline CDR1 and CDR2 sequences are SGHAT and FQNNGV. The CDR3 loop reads CASSLGPGQGGEKLFF. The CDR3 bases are TGTGCCAGCAGCTTAGGACCGGGACAGGGAGGGGAAAAACTGTTTTTT.

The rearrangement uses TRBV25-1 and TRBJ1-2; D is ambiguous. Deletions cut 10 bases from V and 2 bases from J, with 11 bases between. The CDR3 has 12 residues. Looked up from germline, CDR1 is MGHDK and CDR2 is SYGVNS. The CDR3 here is CATESSNYGYTF. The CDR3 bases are TGTGCCACGGAGTCTTCAAACTATGGCTACACCTTC.

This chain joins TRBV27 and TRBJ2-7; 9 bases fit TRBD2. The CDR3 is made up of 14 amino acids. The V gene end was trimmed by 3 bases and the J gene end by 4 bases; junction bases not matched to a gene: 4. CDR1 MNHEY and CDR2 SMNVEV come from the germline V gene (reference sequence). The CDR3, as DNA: TGTGCCAGCAGTTTTGGACTAGCGACGTACGAGCAGTACTTC. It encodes CASSFGLATYEQYF.

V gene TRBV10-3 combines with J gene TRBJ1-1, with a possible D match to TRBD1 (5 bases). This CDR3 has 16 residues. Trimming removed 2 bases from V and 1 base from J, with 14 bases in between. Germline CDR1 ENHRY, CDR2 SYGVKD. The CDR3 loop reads CAISELHRGSNTEAFF. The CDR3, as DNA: TGTGCCATCAGTGAGCTTCATAGGGGATCGAACACTGAAGCTTTCTTT.

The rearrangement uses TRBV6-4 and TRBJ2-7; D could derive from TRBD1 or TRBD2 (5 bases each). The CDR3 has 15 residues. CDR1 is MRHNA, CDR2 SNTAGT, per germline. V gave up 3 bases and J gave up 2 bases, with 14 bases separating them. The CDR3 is CASSEEGTEAYEQYF. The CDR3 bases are TGTGCCAGCAGTGAAGAGGGGACCGAAGCCTACGAGCAGTACTTC.

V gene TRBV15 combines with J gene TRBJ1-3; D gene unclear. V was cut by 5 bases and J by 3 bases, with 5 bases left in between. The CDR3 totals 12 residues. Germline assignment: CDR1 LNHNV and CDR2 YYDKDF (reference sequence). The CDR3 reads CATSEDGNTIYF. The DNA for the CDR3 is TGTGCCACCAGCGAGGATGGAAACACCATATATTTT.

CDR3 in amino acids: CASSPQGDLGYTF. The CDR3 DNA is TGTGCCAGCAGTCCCCAGGGGGACCTTGGCTACACCTTC. The chain joins TRBV25-1 to TRBJ1-2; 7 bases line up with TRBD1. V shed 5 bases and J 7 bases; nucleotides not matched to a gene: 7. Germline CDR1 reads MGHDK; CDR2 reads SYGVNS. This CDR3 contains 13 residues.

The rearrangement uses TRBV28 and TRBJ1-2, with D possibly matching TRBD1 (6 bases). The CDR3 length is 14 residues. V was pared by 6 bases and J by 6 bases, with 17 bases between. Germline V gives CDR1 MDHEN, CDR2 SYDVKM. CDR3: CASSPFGGGNGYTF. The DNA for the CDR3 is TGTGCCAGCAGCCCATTCGGGGGGGGCAATGGCTACACCTTC.

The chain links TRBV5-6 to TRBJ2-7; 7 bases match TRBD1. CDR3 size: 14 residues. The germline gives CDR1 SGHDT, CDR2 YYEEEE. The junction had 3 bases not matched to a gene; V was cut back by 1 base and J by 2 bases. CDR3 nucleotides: TGTGCCAGCAGCTTGATTCAGGGGGCCTACGAGCAGTACTTC. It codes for CASSLIQGAYEQYF. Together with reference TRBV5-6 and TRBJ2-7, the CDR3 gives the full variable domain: DAGVTQSPTHLIKTRGQQVTLRCSPKSGHDTVSWYQQALGQGPQFIFQYYEEEERQRGNFPDRFSGHQFPNYSSELNVNALLLGDSALYLCASSLIQGAYEQYFGPGTRLTVT.

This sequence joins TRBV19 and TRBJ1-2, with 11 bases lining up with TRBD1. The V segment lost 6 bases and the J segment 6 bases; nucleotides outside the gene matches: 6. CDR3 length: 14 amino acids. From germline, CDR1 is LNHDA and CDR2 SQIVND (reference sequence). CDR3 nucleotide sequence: TGTGCCAGTAGGAATCCGGGACAGGGGGATGGCTACACCTTC. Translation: CASRNPGQGDGYTF.

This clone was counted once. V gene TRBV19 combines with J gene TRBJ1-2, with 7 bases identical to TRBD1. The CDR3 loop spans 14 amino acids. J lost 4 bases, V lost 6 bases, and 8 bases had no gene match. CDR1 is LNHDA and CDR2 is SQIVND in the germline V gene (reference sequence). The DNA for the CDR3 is TGTGCCAGTAGCCCGGGACAGAGAAGCTATGGCTACACCTTC. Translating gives CASSPGQRSYGYTF.

CDR3 amino acids: CASSPNRAGGELFF. In DNA form, the CDR3 reads TGTGCCAGCAGTCCGAATAGGGCCGGCGGGGAGCTGTTTTTT. V usage is TRBV6-1 and J usage is TRBJ2-2; unclear D gene. Germline lookup yields CDR1 MNHNS and CDR2 SASEGT. There are 14 residues in the CDR3. V dropped 5 bases and J dropped 7 bases, with 14 bases sitting between them.

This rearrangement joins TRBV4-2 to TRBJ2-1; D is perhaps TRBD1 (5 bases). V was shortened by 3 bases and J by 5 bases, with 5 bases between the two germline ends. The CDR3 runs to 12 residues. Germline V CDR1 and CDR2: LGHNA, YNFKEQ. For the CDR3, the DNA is TGTGCCAGCAGCCACAGGGACAATGAGCAGTTCTTC. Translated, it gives CASSHRDNEQFF.

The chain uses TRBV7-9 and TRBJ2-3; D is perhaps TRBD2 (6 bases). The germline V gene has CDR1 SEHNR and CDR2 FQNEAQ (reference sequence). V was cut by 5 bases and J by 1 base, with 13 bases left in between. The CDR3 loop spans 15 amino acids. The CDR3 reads CASSASGLRTDTQYF. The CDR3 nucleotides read TGTGCCAGCAGCGCTTCGGGACTCCGCACAGATACGCAGTATTTT.

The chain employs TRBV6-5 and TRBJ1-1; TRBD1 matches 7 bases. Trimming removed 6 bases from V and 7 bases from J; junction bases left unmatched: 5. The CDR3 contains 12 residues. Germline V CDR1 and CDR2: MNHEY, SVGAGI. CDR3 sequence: CASRSTGVEAFF. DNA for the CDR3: TGTGCCAGCAGATCCACAGGGGTTGAAGCTTTCTTT.

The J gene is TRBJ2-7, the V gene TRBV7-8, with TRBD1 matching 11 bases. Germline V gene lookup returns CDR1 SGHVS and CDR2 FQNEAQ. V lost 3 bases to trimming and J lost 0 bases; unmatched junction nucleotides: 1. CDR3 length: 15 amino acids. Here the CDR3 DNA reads TGTGCCAGCAGCTTGGACAGGGGGCCCTCCTACGAGCAGTACTTC. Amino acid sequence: CASSLDRGPSYEQYF. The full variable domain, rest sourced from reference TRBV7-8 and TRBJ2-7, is GAGVSQSPRYKVAKRGQDVALRCDPISGHVSLFWYQQALGQGPEFLTYFQNEAQLDKSGLPSDRFFAERPEGSVSTLKIQRTQQEDSAVYLCASSLDRGPSYEQYFGPGTRLTVT.

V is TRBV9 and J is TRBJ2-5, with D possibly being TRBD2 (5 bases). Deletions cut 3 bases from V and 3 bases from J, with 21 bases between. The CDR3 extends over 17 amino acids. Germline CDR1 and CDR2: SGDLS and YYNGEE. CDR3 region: CASSALVERAGKETQYF. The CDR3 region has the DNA TGTGCCAGCAGCGCACTAGTCGAGAGGGCTGGAAAAGAGACCCAGTACTTC.

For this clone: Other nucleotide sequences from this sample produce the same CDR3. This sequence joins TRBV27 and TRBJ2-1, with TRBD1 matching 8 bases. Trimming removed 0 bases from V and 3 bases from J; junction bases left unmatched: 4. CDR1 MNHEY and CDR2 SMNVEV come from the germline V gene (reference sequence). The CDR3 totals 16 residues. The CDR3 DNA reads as TGTGCCAGCAGTTTATCGCCCGGGACAGGCTACAATGAGCAGTTCTTC. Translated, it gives CASSLSPGTGYNEQFF.

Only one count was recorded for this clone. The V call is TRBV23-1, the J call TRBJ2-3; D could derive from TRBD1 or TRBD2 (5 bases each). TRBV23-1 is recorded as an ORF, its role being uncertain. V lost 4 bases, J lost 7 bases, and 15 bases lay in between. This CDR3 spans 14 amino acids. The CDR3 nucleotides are TGCGCCAGCAGTCTCTGCAGGGACGGGTATACGCAGTATTTT. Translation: CASSLCRDGYTQYF.

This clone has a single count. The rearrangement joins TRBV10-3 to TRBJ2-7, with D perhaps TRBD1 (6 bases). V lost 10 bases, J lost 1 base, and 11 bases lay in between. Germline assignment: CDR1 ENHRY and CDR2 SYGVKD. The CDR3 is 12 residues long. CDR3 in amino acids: CATTGQSYEQYF. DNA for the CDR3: TGTGCCACCACCGGACAGTCCTACGAGCAGTACTTC.

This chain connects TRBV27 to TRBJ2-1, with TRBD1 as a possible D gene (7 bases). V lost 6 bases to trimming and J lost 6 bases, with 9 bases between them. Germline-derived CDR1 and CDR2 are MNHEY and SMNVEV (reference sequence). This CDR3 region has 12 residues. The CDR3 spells CASRQGGNEQFF. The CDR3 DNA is TGTGCCAGCAGGCAGGGGGGCAATGAGCAGTTCTTC.

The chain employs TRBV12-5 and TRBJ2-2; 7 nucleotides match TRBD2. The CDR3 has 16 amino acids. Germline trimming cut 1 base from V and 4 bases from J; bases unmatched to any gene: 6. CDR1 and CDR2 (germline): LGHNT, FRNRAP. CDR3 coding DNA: TGTGCTAGTGGTTTGGAGCGGGGCCGCGGCACCGGGGAGCTGTTTTTT. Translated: CASGLERGRGTGELFF.

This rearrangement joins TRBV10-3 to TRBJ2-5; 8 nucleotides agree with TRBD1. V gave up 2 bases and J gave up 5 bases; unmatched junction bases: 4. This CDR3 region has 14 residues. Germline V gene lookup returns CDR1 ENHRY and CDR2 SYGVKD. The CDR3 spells CAISEAGGLETQYF. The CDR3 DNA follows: TGTGCCATCAGTGAGGCAGGGGGCTTGGAGACCCAGTACTTC.

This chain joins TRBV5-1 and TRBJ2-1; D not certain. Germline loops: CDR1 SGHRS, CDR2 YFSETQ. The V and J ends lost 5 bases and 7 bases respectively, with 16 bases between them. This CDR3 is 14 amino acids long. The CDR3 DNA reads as TGCGCCAGCAGTACCGGGTTGGGCCGGAATGAGCAGTTCTTC. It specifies CASSTGLGRNEQFF.

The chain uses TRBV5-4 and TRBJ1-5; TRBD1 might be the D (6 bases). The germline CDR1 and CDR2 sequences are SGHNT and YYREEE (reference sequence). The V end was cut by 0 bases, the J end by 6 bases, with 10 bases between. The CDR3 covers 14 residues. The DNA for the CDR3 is TGTGCCAGCAGCTTGGGCAGGGGTGGTCAGCCCCAGCATTTT. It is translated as CASSLGRGGQPQHF.

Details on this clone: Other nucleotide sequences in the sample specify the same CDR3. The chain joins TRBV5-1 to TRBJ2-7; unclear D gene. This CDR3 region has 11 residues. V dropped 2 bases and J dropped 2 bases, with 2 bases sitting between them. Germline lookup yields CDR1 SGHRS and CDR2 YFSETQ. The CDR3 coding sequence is TGCGCCAGCAGCTTAGCCTACGAGCAGTACTTC. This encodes CASSLAYEQYF.